This paragraph covers one T cell receptor beta chain sequence. The antigen is not known. The V gene's germline CDR1 is ENHRY and CDR2 SYGVKD. The CDR3 covers 15 residues. V lost 0 bases and J 5 bases, leaving 10 bases between the germline ends. The data were taken from a study of Ad26.COV2.S vaccination and SARS-CoV-2 variants. Study-wide results and limits: While placebo recipients had lower spike-specific TCR breadth, vaccine recipients had more. With respect to non-spike TCR breadth, vaccine and placebo recipients were similar.

The treatment was: 15 to 20 received Ad26.COV2.S at low or high dose, single or two shots; several received placebo; per-sample allocation not given. Following the first vaccine or placebo injection, samples were taken on day 63. The donor was a Boston adult aged 18-55 years. The vaccine delivered Wuhan-strain SARS-CoV-2 spike through an Ad26 vector. Data came from immunoSEQ multiplex PCR; TCRdb stores just in-frame clones and leaves some out. The sample shows hundreds of thousands of clones, around 92% of them seen only once. This clonotype was sampled from a person between 18 and 65 years old who received the Ad26.COV2.S COVID-19 vaccine or a placebo. The rearrangement uses TRBV10-3 and TRBJ2-2; D remains ambiguous. Sample: peripheral blood, taken in a trial of Ad26.COV2.S vaccine versus placebo. CDR3 nucleotide sequence: TGTGCCATCAGTGAGTCGACTCAGAGAACCGGGGAGCTGTTTTTT. Protein: CAISESTQRTGELFF.